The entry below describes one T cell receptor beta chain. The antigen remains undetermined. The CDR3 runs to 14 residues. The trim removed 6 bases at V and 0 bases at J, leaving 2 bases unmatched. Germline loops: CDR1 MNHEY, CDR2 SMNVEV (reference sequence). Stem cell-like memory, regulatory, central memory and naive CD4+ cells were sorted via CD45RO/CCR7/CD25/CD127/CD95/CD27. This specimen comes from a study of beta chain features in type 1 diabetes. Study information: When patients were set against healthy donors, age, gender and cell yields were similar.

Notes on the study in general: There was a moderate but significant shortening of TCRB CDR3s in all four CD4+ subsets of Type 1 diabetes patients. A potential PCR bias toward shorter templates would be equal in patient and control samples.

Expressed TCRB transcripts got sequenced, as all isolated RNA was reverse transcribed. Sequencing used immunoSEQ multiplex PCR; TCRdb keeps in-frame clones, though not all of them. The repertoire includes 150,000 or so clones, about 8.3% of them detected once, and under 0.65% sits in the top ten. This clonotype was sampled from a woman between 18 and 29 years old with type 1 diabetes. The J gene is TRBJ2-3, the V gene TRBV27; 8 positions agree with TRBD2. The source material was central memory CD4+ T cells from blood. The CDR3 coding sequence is TGTGCCAGCAGCCCTAGCGGGAGCACAGATACGCAGTATTTT. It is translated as CASSPSGSTDTQYF.